This TCR beta chain is from a study of T cell responses to AZD1222 COVID-19 vaccine. Study-wide points: Females outnumbered males among donors, who were mostly white British; clonal diversity was possibly underestimated.

A note on this clone: The antigen is unknown.

Here immunoSEQ multiplex PCR was the method, and the copy in TCRdb shows in-frame clones only, minus some. The sample lists 150,000 or so clones; about 87% were seen once. The material sequenced was peripheral blood, taken 28 days after the second AZD1222 dose. The TCR originated in an adult who received the AZD1222 COVID-19 vaccine.

The CDR3 is CASTFREGVFSYNEQFF. The CDR3, as DNA: TGTGCCAGTACCTTTCGGGAGGGCGTCTTCTCCTACAATGAGCAGTTCTTC. This sequence joins TRBV19 and TRBJ2-1; 8 nucleotides agree with TRBD2. Germline loops: CDR1 LNHDA, CDR2 SQIVND (reference sequence). This CDR3 has 17 amino acids. V shed 7 bases, J shed 0 bases, and the junction held 11 bases outside the gene matches.